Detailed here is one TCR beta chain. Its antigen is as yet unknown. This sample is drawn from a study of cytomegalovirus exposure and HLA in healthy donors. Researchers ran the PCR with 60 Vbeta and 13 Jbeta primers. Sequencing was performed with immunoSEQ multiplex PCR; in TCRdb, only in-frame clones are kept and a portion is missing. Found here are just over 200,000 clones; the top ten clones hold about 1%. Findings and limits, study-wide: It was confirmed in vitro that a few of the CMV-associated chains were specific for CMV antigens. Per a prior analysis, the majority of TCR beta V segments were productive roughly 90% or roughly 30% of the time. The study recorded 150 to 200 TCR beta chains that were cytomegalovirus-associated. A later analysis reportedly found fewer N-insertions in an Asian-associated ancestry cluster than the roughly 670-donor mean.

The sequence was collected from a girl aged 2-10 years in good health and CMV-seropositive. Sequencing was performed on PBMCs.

The CDR3 DNA reads TGTGCCAGCAGTTACTCGAGAGGGCTGCGGGACGAGCAGTACTTC. Translating gives CASSYSRGLRDEQYF. The chain links TRBV6-5 to TRBJ2-7, with D possibly being TRBD2 (5 bases). The CDR3 contains 15 residues. Germline CDR1 is MNHEY and CDR2 is SVGAGI. V gave up 0 bases and J gave up 5 bases, with 14 bases separating them.